The 9 T cell receptor beta chains below come from one sample, sequenced in a study of blood T cell repertoires in COVID-19 (dated by TCRdb to 2020 to 2021). Library preparation employed the immunoSEQ multiplex PCR assay. Drawn from immuneACCESS, this table holds only the in-frame rearrangements with V and J called that TCRdb kept. Clones are partly lost; checked studies trace under half to an unresolved V gene and leave the rest unexplained. The sample table shows 110,000 to 150,000 clones, and approximately 80% are seen once. Of the sample, less than 2% is held by the ten largest clones. Material: peripheral blood. The receptors were sampled from a woman in her sixties or seventies with acute or convalescent COVID-19.

The V gene is TRBV14, the J gene TRBJ2-7, with TRBD1 identical over 9 bases. V dropped 4 bases and J dropped 5; count of bases not matched to a gene: 9. The germline V gene encodes CDR1 SGHDN and CDR2 FVKESK. CDR3 length equals 15 residues. CDR3 amino acids: CASSPLGQGGNEQYF. CDR3 bases: TGTGCCAGCAGCCCTTTGGGACAGGGCGGGAACGAGCAGTACTTC.

This chain connects TRBV3-1 (or the pseudogene TRBV3-2) to TRBJ2-7; maybe TRBD2 (6 bases). The V end was cut by 6 bases, the J end by 6 bases, with 21 bases between. The CDR3 has 15 residues. CDR1 is LGHDT and CDR2 is YNNKEL in the germline V gene (reference sequence). The CDR3 spells CASRGGGIRVGEQYF. The CDR3 DNA reads as TGTGCCAGCAGAGGCGGAGGGATCAGGGTTGGCGAGCAGTACTTC.

This rearrangement joins TRBV18 to TRBJ1-4, with 7 positions matching TRBD1. Germline CDR1 and CDR2: KGHSH and LQKENI. The V segment lost 3 bases and the J segment 8 bases; nucleotides outside the gene matches: 15. CDR3 length: 17 amino acids. CDR3 nucleotides: TGTGCCAGCTCACCGGGACAGATGAACCTCTTGGGGGAAAAACTGTTTTTT. This gives the protein CASSPGQMNLLGEKLFF.

V usage is TRBV10-2 and J usage is TRBJ2-2; D unresolved. The CDR3 has 14 residues. Deletions cut 4 bases from V and 1 base from J, with 7 bases between. In germline, CDR1 is WSHSY, CDR2 SAAADI. The CDR3 bases are TGCGCCAGCAGTGTTAAACTGAACACCGGGGAGCTGTTTTTT. This sequence encodes CASSVKLNTGELFF.

This rearrangement joins TRBV28 to TRBJ1-2; 10 nucleotides agree with TRBD1. Germline V gene lookup returns CDR1 MDHEN and CDR2 SYDVKM. V lost 6 bases to trimming and J lost 8 bases; unmatched junction nucleotides: 3. The CDR3 spans 12 residues. This chain's CDR3 is CASSGTGDGYTF. CDR3 nucleotide sequence: TGTGCCAGCAGCGGGACAGGGGACGGCTACACCTTC.

The chain uses TRBV5-1 and TRBJ2-3, with D perhaps TRBD2 (6 bases). Trimming shortened V by 1 base and J by 0 bases, and 21 bases separated the two germline ends. The length of the CDR3 is 19 residues. The germline CDR1 and CDR2 sequences are SGHRS and YFSETQ. CDR3 protein: CASSLTNENWRGSTDTQYF. The CDR3 DNA follows: TGCGCCAGCAGCTTGACAAACGAAAACTGGCGGGGAAGCACAGATACGCAGTATTTT. The whole variable domain, remainder taken from reference TRBV5-1 and TRBJ2-3, is KAGVTQTPRYLIKTRGQQVTLSCSPISGHRSVSWYQQTPGQGLQFLFEYFSETQRNKGNFPGRFSGRQFSNSRSEMNVSTLELGDSALYLCASSLTNENWRGSTDTQYFGPGTRLTVL.

This clone has only a few counts. The rearrangement uses TRBV20-1 and TRBJ1-1; D unclear. Germline V lookup: CDR1 DFQATT, CDR2 SNEGSKA (reference sequence). Trimming cost V 6 bases and J 9 bases, with 14 bases left between them. CDR3 size: 11 residues. In nucleotides, the CDR3 is TGCAGTGCCGGAGGTATTTGGCAAGCTTTCTTT. The encoded protein is CSAGGIWQAFF.

The gene calls are TRBV7-8 and TRBJ2-7; 9 bases are a match to TRBD2. Unmatched junction bases numbered 6, after V lost 7 bases and J lost 2 bases. Per germline, CDR1 SGHVS and CDR2 FQNEAQ. This CDR3 comprises 14 residues. CDR3: CASTAGGRAYEQYF. The CDR3 DNA is TGTGCCAGCACGGCGGGGGGGAGGGCCTACGAGCAGTACTTC.

The J gene is TRBJ2-1, the V gene TRBV28; tentative D call: TRBD1 (5 bases). V lost 10 bases, J lost 3 bases, and 22 bases lay in between. This CDR3 has 16 residues. Germline lookup yields CDR1 MDHEN and CDR2 SYDVKM. CDR3 region: CATKPDGHGDYNEQFF. In DNA form, the CDR3 reads TGTGCCACCAAACCGGACGGACATGGGGACTACAATGAGCAGTTCTTC.